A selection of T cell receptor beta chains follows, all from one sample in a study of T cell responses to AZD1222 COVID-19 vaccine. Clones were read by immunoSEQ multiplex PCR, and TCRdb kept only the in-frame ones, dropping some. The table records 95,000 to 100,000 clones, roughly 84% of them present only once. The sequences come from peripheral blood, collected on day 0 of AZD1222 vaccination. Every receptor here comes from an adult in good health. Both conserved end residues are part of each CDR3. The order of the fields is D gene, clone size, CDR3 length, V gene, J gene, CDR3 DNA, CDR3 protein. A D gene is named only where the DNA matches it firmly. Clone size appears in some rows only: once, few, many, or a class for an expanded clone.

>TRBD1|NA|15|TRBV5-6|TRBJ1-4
TGTGCCAGCAGCTGGGACAGGGGGCCAGGTGAAAAACTGTTTTTT
CASSWDRGPGEKLFF
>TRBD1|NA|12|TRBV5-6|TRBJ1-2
TGTGCCAGCAGCCGACAGGGGTATGGCTACACCTTC
CASSRQGYGYTF
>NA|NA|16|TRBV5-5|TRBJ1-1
TGTGCCAGCAGCTCCCAGATCAGGGTGAAGAACACTGAAGCTTTCTTT
CASSSQIRVKNTEAFF
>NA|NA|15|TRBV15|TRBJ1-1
TGTGCCACCAGCACCAAAAGAAACATGAACACTGAAGCTTTCTTT
CATSTKRNMNTEAFF
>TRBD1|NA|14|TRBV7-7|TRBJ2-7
TGTGCTAGCAGCCAAGGACAGGGGTGGCACGAGCAGTACTTC
CASSQGQGWHEQYF
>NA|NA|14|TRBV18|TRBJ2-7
TGTGCCAGCTCTCCCGGGGGGCTAGGCTACGAGCAGTACTTC
CASSPGGLGYEQYF
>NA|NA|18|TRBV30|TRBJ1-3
TGTGCCTGGAGTGCCCCTTGGGGGCAAAGCAGCTCTGGAAACACCATATATTTT
CAWSAPWGQSSSGNTIYF
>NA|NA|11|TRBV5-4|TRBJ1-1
TGTGCCAGCAGCTTGAACACTGAAGCTTTCTTT
CASSLNTEAFF
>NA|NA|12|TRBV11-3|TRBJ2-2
TGTGCCAGCAGCCCGAACACCGGGGAGCTGTTTTTT
CASSPNTGELFF
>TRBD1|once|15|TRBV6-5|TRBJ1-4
TGTGCCAGCAGCCGCTCCCAGGGGGCGAATGAAAAACTGTTTTTT
CASSRSQGANEKLFF
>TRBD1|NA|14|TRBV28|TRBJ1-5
TGTGCCAGCAGTCCCGGGACAGATAATCAGCCCCAGCATTTT
CASSPGTDNQPQHF
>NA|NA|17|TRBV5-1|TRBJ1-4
TGCGCCAGCAGCTCCACAGGATCAGGGTTTCGAGGAGAAAAACTGTTTTTT
CASSSTGSGFRGEKLFF
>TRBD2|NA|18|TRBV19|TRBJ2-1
TGTGCCAGTAGTATCCCAAGTGGTCCTAGCGGAGACGGGAATGAGCAGTTCTTC
CASSIPSGPSGDGNEQFF
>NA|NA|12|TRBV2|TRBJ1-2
TGTGCCAGCAGTGGCGCGGGGACTGGCTACACCTTC
CASSGAGTGYTF
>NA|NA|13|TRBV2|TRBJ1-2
TGTGCCAGCAGTCCAGACGAGAACTATGGCTACACCTTC
CASSPDENYGYTF
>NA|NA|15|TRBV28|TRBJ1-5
TGTGCCAGCAATTCGGGGGGGGATGGCAATCAGCCCCAGCATTTT
CASNSGGDGNQPQHF
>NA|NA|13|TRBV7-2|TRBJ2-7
TGTGCCAGCAGCTTAGAGGTAACCTACGAGCAGTACTTC
CASSLEVTYEQYF
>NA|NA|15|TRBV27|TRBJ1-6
TGTGCCAGCAGTTTATCCGACGTTACTGGTTCACCCCTCCACTTT
CASSLSDVTGSPLHF
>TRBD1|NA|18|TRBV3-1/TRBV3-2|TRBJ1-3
TGTGCCAGCAGCCACTCGTCCGGACAGGTCCGCTCTGGAAACACCATATATTTT
CASSHSSGQVRSGNTIYF
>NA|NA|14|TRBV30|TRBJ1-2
TGTGCCTGGAGTGTAGCTGGGGGCGCTTATGGCTACACCTTC
CAWSVAGGAYGYTF
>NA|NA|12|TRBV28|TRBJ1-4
TGTGCCGGGTCAGGAAGTAATGAAAAACTGTTTTTT
CAGSGSNEKLFF
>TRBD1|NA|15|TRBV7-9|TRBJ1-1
TGTGCCAGCAGCCCAGAGACAGGGGGCATCACTGAAGCTTTCTTT
CASSPETGGITEAFF
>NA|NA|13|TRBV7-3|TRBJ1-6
TGTGCCAGCAGCTTTTCCCCCGGGTCACCCCTCCACTTT
CASSFSPGSPLHF
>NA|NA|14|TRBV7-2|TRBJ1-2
TGTGCCAGCAGCTTAGGTCTCGGAGGTGATGGCTACACCTTC
CASSLGLGGDGYTF
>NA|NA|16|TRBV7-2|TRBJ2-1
TGTGCCAGCACCCCTCCGGGTTCCCCAGCAAGGAATGAGCAGTTCTTC
CASTPPGSPARNEQFF
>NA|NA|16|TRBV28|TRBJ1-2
TGTGCCAGCAGTCCGCCCTTTGTGAGAGCCCACTATGGCTACACCTTC
CASSPPFVRAHYGYTF
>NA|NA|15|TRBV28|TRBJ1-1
TGTGCCAGCAGTACCCCGGGGACACTAAGCACTGAAGCTTTCTTT
CASSTPGTLSTEAFF
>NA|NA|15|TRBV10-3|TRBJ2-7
TGTGCCATCAGTGAGTTACCGGGATCGCCCTACGAGCAGTACTTC
CAISELPGSPYEQYF
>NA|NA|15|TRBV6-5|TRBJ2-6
TGTGCCAGCAACAACGGGGTATCTGGGGCCAACGTCCTGACTTTC
CASNNGVSGANVLTF
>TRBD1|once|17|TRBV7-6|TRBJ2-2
TGTGCCAGCCGGGCAGGGGGCATTAGCGGAAACACCGGGGAGCTGTTTTTT
CASRAGGISGNTGELFF
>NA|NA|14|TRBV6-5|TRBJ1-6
TGTGCCAGCTCGGGCCGCTCCTATAATTCACCCCTCCACTTT
CASSGRSYNSPLHF
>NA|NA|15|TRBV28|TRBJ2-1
TGTGCCAGCAGGTGGGGGAGGGGGTCCTACAATGAGCAGTTCTTC
CASRWGRGSYNEQFF
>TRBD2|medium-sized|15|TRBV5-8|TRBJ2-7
TGTGCCAGCAGGTTCCGGTCTAGCGGTTCCTACGAGCAGTACTTC
CASRFRSSGSYEQYF
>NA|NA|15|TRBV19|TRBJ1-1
TGTGCCAGTAGTCTGAGGGACGGGGGAAACACTGAAGCTTTCTTT
CASSLRDGGNTEAFF
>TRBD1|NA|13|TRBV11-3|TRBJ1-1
TGTGCCAGCAGCGTTGACAGGGACACTGAAGCTTTCTTT
CASSVDRDTEAFF
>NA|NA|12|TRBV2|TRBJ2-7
TGTGCCAGCAGTGGCCCAGGGGTCGAGCAGTACTTC
CASSGPGVEQYF
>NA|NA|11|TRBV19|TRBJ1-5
TGTGCCAGTAGTATAGGACACCACGGGCATTTT
CASSIGHHGHF
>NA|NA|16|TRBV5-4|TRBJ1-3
TGTGCCAGCAGCTCCCCGGGCCAAGAAGCTGGAAACACCATATATTTT
CASSSPGQEAGNTIYF
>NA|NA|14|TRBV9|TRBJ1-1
TGTGCCAGCAGCCCTCTCCGGTCTGTCACTGAAGCTTTCTTT
CASSPLRSVTEAFF
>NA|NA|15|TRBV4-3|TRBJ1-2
TGCGCCAGCAGCCAAGGGACGGGACTTGGCTATGGCTACACCTTC
CASSQGTGLGYGYTF
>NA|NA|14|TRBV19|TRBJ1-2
TGTGCCAGTAGCATGGTATTGCCAGACACAGGCTACACCTTC
CASSMVLPDTGYTF